The rows below give T cell receptor beta chains drawn from one sample of a study of blood T cells in healthy people across ages. MiXCR, run by TCRdb on the 5' RACE reads, gives a single entry per CDR3 protein. The data hold around 800,000 distinct CDR3 sequences, with roughly 53% observed a single time. Specimen: blood. The receptors come from a man older than 75 in good health. Each CDR3 is given with its conserved first and last residue. Each record gives: V gene, J gene, clone size, D gene, CDR3 protein, CDR3 DNA. The D gene is left open where the match is weak. The size of a clone is reported for some rows only, either as once, few or many, or as a class for expanded clones.

TRBV28	TRBJ2-7	-	TRBD2	CASSPRTSGLPEQYF	TGTGCCAGCAGTCCCCGGACTAGCGGACTCCCCGAGCAGTACTTC
TRBV7-6	TRBJ2-7	few	-	CASSLASGSGFAYEQYF	TGTGCCAGCAGCTTAGCTTCTGGGTCAGGGTTCGCCTACGAGCAGTACTTC
TRBV27	TRBJ2-3	-	TRBD2	CASSFSSGSRTDTQYF	TGTGCCAGCAGTTTCAGTAGCGGGTCACGCACAGATACGCAGTATTTT
TRBV21-1	TRBJ2-4	-	-	CASRGDRAFRKDIPYF	TGTGCCAGCCGGGGGGACAGAGCGTTTAGAAAGGACATTCCGTACTTC
TRBV25-1	TRBJ2-7	-	TRBD2	CASSEPGTSDHEQYF	TGTGCCAGCAGTGAGCCCGGGACTAGCGACCACGAGCAGTACTTC
TRBV7-2	TRBJ2-7	-	TRBD2	CASSRTSGGSTYEQYF	TGTGCCAGCAGCCGGACTAGCGGGGGATCAACCTACGAGCAGTACTTC
TRBV20-1	TRBJ2-3	-	TRBD2	CSAPRQGTSVDTQYF	TGCAGTGCTCCCCGCCAAGGGACTAGCGTTGATACGCAGTATTTT
TRBV29-1	TRBJ1-2	-	-	CSVGGRVSLYGYTF	TGCAGCGTTGGGGGCCGGGTATCTCTCTATGGCTACACCTTC
TRBV29-1	TRBJ2-1	-	-	CSVDEGSSSSYNEQFF	TGCAGCGTTGATGAGGGTTCCAGCAGCTCCTACAATGAGCAGTTCTTC
TRBV20-1	TRBJ2-7	few	TRBD1	CSAGDSHYEQYF	TGCAGTGCTGGGGACAGTCACTACGAGCAGTACTTC
TRBV29-1	TRBJ2-1	-	-	CSSTSSSSYNEQFF	TGCAGCTCCACTAGCTCTAGCTCCTACAATGAGCAGTTCTTC
TRBV7-2	TRBJ2-4	-	-	CASSRVPSGNIQYF	TGTGCCAGCAGCCGAGTCCCCAGTGGGAACATTCAGTACTTC
TRBV13	TRBJ2-1	few	-	CASSQDTHNEQFF	TGTGCCAGCAGCCAAGACACGCACAATGAGCAGTTCTTC
TRBV12-3/TRBV12-4	TRBJ2-3	-	TRBD2	CASSPGLAGGFFSTQYF	TGTGCCAGCAGCCCGGGGCTAGCGGGAGGGTTTTTTAGCACGCAGTATTTT
TRBV24-1	TRBJ2-1	-	-	CATKAEPGKGSYNEQFF	TGTGCCACCAAGGCGGAGCCAGGGAAGGGCTCCTACAATGAGCAGTTCTTC